This TCR beta chain emerged from a study of T-cell memory formation after mild COVID-19. TCRdb reprocessed the 5' RACE reads with MiXCR, giving one entry per CDR3 protein. The sample records approximately 180,000 distinct CDR3 sequences, under 20% being singletons. This clonotype was detected a few times. Unmatched junction bases numbered 7, after V lost 2 bases and J lost 5 bases. The germline V gene encodes CDR1 ENHRY and CDR2 SYGVKD. This CDR3 has 15 amino acids. The chain employs TRBV10-3 and TRBJ2-7, with 9 bases lining up with TRBD1. The sequenced sample was PBMCs or a T cell subset sorted from them (not recorded which). The sequence was collected from an adult woman who had mild COVID-19 (a few samples of this study predate the infection). Cell type and time point are not known. The CDR3, as DNA: TGTGCCATCAGTGAGCCGGGACAGGGTAAGGACGAGCAGTACTTC. This translates into CAISEPGQGKDEQYF.